This TCR beta chain was captured by sequencing in a study of T-cell reconstitution after alpha-beta-depleted transplantation in children. General study findings and limits: High day-60 TCRbeta diversity in some patients came from surviving recipient T cells and thymic progenitors. Alpha-beta T cells about two months after transplant reportedly derived from several hundred expanded graft clones. From newly produced T cells came most of the T-cell counts and diversity one year after transplant.

The authors prepared the TCRbeta library with unique molecular identifiers. A single record per CDR3 protein comes from TCRdb applying MiXCR to the PCR reads. Among about 580,000 distinct CDR3 sequences listed, 23% were seen once. To note about this clonotype: Its antigen is unknown.

CDR3 length: 16 amino acids. Trimming removed 6 bases from V and 3 bases from J; junction bases left unmatched: 7. Looked up from germline, CDR1 is MNHEY and CDR2 is SMNVEV (reference sequence). Sequenced here: PBMCs, mostly from graft donor cells, sampled 360 days after TCRalphabeta/CD19-depleted stem cell transplant. The rearrangement uses TRBV27 and TRBJ2-1, with 11 bases fitting TRBD1. The sequence derives from a boy under two years old who had a stem cell transplant for acute myeloid leukemia, so the T cells may come from the graft donor. This chain's CDR3 is CASRWTGGPLYNEQFF. For the CDR3, the DNA is TGTGCCAGCAGATGGACAGGGGGCCCCCTCTACAATGAGCAGTTCTTC.